Described below is a single T cell receptor beta chain sequence and its context. This CDR3 contains 16 residues. The V gene lost 0 bases and the J gene lost 5 bases, with 14 bases spanning the gap. Germline values: CDR1 SGDLS, CDR2 YYNGEE. These data originate in a study of blood T cell repertoires in COVID-19. Study-level background: The origin of the acute and convalescent COVID-19 samples was the United States, Italy and Spain. From T cells, B-cell-depleted T cells, or PBMCs came the material, which was cDNA or gDNA.

The authors' processing: Reference gene primers were amplified, and this amplification served to estimate nucleated cell counts. Some clones are missing from TCRdb's copy, which holds only in-frame ones; the method was immunoSEQ multiplex PCR. From that table come the V and J calls and clone size; the DNA was used to work out D and trimming. The profile shows about 100,000 clones, 85% of them singletons. This TCR was recovered from a human donor in a cohort sampled during active COVID-19. The rearrangement uses TRBV9 and TRBJ1-4, with D unresolved. What was sequenced was peripheral blood. The CDR3 spells CASSVGRGAQNEKLFF. The CDR3 DNA follows: TGTGCCAGCAGCGTAGGTCGGGGTGCCCAGAATGAAAAACTGTTTTTT.